This TCR beta chain was found in a study of blood T cell repertoires in COVID-19. This CDR3 has 15 amino acids. Looked up from germline, CDR1 is SGHTA and CDR2 is FQGNSA. V lost 1 base, J lost 5 bases, and 6 bases stayed unmatched. Libraries were prepared by immunoSEQ multiplex PCR; TCRdb keeps only in-frame clonotypes and omits some of them. The table includes just over 50,000 clones, 85% to 90% detected once. Sequenced material: peripheral blood. This receptor was obtained from a man between 65 and 85 years old with acute or convalescent COVID-19. The gene calls are TRBV7-2 and TRBJ1-2, with 8 bases fitting TRBD1. The CDR3 sequence: CASSLGGQATYGYTF. In DNA, the CDR3 is TGTGCCAGCAGCTTAGGGGGACAGGCGACATATGGCTACACCTTC.